This TCR beta chain was recovered during a study of post-analysis software for immune sequencing data. About the research overall: Secondary progressive, relapsing-remitting and progressive-relapsing multiple sclerosis were among the included disease courses.

The TCR beta cDNA libraries contained unique molecular identifiers. Out of roughly 1 to 10 million T cells, some 480,000 cDNA molecules were generated. TCRdb fed the PCR reads into MiXCR, producing one record per CDR3 protein. The profile shows hundreds of thousands of distinct CDR3 sequences, 40% to 55% of them singletons. Broader study findings: Controls showed significantly higher normalized Chao1 diversity than did multiple sclerosis patients. With TRBV5-6, TRBV5-1 and TRBV20-1 included, several TRBV segments were more frequent in patients than in controls.

This CDR3 contains 14 residues. CDR1 is PRHDT and CDR2 is FYEKMQ in the germline V gene (reference sequence). V lost 5 bases and J lost 5, with 15 bases in between. As to this clonotype: Its antigen is unidentified.

V usage is TRBV13 and J usage is TRBJ1-1, with D possibly being TRBD1 (6 bases). Sequencing input: blood. This receptor was taken from a girl aged 5-17 years with multiple sclerosis. CDR3 protein: CASSTAARGTEAFF. In nucleotides, the CDR3 is TGTGCCAGCAGCACGGCGGCCAGGGGAACTGAAGCTTTCTTT.